The entry that follows covers one TCR beta chain sequence. The antigen remains unidentified. This specimen belongs to a study of T cell responses to AZD1222 COVID-19 vaccine. Sequencing used immunoSEQ multiplex PCR; TCRdb keeps in-frame clones, though not all of them. The sample holds roughly 120,000 clones, about 90% seen once. Study-wide findings and caveats: Donors were chiefly white British, with a greater number of females, and clonal diversity was perhaps underestimated. Sampling that yielded the repertoires occurred only after the peak T cell response.

Per germline, CDR1 ENHRY and CDR2 SYGVKD. The ends were cut back, 3 bases at V and 4 bases at J, with 14 bases in the middle. This CDR3 contains 15 residues. Sequenced here: peripheral blood, sampled on day 0 of AZD1222 vaccination. V gene TRBV10-3 combines with J gene TRBJ2-3, with D possibly being TRBD1 or TRBD2 (7 bases each). This receptor was obtained from an adult in good health. Written as DNA, the CDR3 is TGTGCCATCAGTGACGCAGGGGGGGCCTCAGATACGCAGTATTTT. Its translation: CAISDAGGASDTQYF.